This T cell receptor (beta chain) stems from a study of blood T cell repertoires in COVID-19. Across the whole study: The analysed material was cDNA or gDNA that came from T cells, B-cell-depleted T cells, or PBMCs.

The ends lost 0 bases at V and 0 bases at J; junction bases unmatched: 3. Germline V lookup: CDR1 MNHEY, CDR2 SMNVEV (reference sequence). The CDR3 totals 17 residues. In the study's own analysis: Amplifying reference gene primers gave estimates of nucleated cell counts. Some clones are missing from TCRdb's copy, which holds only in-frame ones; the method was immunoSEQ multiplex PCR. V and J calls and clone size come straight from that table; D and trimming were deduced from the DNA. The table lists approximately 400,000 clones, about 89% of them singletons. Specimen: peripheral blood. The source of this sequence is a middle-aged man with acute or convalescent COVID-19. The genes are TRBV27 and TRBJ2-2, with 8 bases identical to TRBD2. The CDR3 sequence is CASSLSPGLANTGELFF. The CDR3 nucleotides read TGTGCCAGCAGTTTATCGCCGGGACTAGCGAACACCGGGGAGCTGTTTTTT.